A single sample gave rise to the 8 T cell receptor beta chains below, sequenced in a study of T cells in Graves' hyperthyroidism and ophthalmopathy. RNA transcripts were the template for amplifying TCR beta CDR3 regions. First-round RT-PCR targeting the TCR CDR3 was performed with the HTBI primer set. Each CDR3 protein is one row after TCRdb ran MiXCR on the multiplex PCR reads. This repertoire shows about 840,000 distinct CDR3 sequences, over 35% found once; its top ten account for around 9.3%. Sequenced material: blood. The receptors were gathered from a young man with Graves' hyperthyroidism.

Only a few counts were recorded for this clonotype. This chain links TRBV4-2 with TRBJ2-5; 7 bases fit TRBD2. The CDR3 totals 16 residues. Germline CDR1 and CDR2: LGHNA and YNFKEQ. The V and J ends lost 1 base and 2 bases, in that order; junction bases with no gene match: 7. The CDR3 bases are TGTGCCAGCAGCCAAGGCATGGCGGGGGTGCAAGAGACCCAGTACTTC. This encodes CASSQGMAGVQETQYF.

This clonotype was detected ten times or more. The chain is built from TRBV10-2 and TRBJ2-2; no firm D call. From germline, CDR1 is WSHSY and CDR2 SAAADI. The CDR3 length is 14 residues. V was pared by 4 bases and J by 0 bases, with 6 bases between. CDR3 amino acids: CASSAGANTGELFF. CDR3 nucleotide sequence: TGCGCCAGCAGTGCTGGGGCGAACACCGGGGAGCTGTTTTTT.

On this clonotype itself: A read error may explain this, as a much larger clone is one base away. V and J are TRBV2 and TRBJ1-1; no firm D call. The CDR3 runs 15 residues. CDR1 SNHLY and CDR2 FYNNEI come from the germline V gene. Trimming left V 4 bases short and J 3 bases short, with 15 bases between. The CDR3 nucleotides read TGTGCCAGCAGTGTAATCCCCACCATGGACACTGAAGCTTTCTTT. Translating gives CASSVIPTMDTEAFF.

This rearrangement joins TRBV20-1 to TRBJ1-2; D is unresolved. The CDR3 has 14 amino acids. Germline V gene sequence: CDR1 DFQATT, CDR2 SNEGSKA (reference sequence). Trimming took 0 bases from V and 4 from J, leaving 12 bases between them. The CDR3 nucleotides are TGCAGTGCTAGAGAGGGAAATAACTTCTATGGCTACACCTTC. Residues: CSAREGNNFYGYTF.

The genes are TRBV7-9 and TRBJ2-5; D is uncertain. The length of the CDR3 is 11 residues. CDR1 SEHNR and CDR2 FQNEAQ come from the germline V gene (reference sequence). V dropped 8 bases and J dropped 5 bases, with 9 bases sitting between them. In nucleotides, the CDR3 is TGTGCCAGCGGGAACGGGGAGACCCAGTACTTC. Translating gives CASGNGETQYF.

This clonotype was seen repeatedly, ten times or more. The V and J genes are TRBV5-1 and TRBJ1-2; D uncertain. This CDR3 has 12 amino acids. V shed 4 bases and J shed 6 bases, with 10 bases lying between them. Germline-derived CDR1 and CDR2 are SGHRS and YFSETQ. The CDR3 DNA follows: TGCGCCAGCAGCCAGGACGGCGATGGCTACACCTTC. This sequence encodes CASSQDGDGYTF.

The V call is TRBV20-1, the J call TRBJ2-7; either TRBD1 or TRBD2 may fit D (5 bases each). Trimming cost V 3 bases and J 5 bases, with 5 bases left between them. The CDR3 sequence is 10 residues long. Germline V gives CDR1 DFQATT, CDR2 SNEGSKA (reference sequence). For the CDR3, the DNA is TGCAGTGCTAGGGGGGACGAGCAGTACTTC. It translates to CSARGDEQYF.

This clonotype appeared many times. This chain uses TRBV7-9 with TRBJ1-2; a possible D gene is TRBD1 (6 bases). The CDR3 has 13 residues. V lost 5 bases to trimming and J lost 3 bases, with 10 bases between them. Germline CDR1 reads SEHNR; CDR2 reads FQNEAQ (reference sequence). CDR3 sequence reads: CASSDGQYYGYTF. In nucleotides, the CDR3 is TGTGCCAGCAGCGACGGACAGTACTATGGCTACACCTTC.